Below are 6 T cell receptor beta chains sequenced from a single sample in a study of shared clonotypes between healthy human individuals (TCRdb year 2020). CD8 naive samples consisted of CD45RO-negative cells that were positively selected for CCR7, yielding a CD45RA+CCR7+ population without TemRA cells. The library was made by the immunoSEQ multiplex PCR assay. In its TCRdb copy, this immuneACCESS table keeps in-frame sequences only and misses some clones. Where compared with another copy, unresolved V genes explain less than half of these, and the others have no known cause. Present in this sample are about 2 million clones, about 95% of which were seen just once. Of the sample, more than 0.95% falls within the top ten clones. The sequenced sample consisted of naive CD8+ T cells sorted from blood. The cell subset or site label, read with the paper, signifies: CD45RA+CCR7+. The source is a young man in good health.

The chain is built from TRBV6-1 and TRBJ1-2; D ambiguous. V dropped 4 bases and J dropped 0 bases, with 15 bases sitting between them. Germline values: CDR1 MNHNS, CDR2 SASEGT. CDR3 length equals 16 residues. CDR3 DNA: TGTGCCAGCAGTGCCGAGCTGGTGACTTCTAACTATGGCTACACCTTC. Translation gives CASSAELVTSNYGYTF.

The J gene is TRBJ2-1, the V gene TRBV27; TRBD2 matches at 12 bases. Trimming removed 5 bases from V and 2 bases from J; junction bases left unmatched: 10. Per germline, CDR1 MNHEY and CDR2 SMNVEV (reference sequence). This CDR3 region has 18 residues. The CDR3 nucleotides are TGTGCCAGCAGTGGGACACTAGCGGGAGGTAGCCCCTACAATGAGCAGTTCTTC. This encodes CASSGTLAGGSPYNEQFF.

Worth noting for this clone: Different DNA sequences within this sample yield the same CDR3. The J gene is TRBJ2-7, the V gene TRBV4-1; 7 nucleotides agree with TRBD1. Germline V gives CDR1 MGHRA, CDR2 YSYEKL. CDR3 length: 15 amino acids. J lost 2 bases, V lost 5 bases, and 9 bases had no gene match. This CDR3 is CASSLRGQGAYEQYF. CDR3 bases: TGCGCCAGCAGCTTGAGGGGTCAGGGGGCCTACGAGCAGTACTTC.

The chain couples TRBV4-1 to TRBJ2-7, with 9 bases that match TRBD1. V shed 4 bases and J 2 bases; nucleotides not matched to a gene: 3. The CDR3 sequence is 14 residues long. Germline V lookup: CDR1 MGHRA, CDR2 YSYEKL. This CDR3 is CASSRGQGPYEQYF. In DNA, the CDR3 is TGCGCCAGCAGCCGGGGACAGGGTCCCTACGAGCAGTACTTC.

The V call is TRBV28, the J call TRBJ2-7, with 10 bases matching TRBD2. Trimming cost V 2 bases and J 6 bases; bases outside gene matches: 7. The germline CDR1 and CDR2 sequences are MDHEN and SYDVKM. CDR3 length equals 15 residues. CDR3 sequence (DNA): TGTGCCAGCAGTTTACGAGGACTAGCGGCTGGCGAGCAGTACTTC. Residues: CASSLRGLAAGEQYF.

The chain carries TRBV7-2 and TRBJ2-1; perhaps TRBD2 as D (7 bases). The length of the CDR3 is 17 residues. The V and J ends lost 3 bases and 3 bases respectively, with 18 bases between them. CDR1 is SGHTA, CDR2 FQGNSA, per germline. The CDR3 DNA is TGTGCCAGCAGCTTCCTATCGGGGGGCCCAATCTACAATGAGCAGTTCTTC. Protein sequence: CASSFLSGGPIYNEQFF.